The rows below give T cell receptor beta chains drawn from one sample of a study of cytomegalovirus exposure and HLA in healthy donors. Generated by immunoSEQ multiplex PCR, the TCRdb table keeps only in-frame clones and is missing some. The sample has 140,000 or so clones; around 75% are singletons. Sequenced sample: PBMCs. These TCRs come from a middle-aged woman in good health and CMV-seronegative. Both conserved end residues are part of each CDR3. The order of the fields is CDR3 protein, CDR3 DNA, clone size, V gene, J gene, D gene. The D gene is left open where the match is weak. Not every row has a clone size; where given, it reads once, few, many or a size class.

CASNSRDKFSDTQYF,TGTGCCAGCAACTCAAGGGACAAATTCTCAGATACGCAGTATTTT,.,TRBV2,TRBJ2-3,.
CASSSFRDRVGEKLFF,TGTGCCAGCAGCTCCTTTAGAGACAGGGTGGGAGAAAAACTGTTTTTT,.,TRBV7-6,TRBJ1-4,TRBD1
CASSPDGGGTDTQYF,TGTGCCAGCAGCCCGGACGGCGGGGGCACAGATACGCAGTATTTT,.,TRBV5-4,TRBJ2-3,.
CASRSISQGGYTEAFF,TGTGCCAGCAGGTCCATATCACAGGGGGGGTACACTGAAGCTTTCTTT,.,TRBV27,TRBJ1-1,TRBD1
CASSIDSGVYEQYF,TGCGCCAGCAGCATTGATAGCGGCGTCTACGAGCAGTACTTC,.,TRBV5-1,TRBJ2-7,.
CASSKQGFHEKLFF,TGTGCCAGCAGTAAACAGGGATTTCATGAAAAACTGTTTTTT,few,TRBV6-5,TRBJ1-4,.
CASSGLAGTNEQFF,TGTGCCAGCAGTGGGCTAGCGGGAACCAATGAGCAGTTCTTC,many,TRBV6-4,TRBJ2-1,TRBD2
CASSQVAGGRETQYF,TGCGCCAGCAGCCAGGTGGCGGGGGGGAGGGAGACCCAGTACTTC,.,TRBV4-1,TRBJ2-5,TRBD2
CASSNGKGLRYEQYF,TGTGCCAGTAGTAATGGGAAGGGGCTCCGCTACGAGCAGTACTTC,.,TRBV19,TRBJ2-7,.
CASSPGTVTNYGYTF,TGTGCCAGCAGCCCCGGGACAGTTACTAACTATGGCTACACCTTC,.,TRBV28,TRBJ1-2,TRBD1
CASSLLAGLTDTQYF,TGTGCCAGCAGCCTCCTAGCGGGTCTTACAGATACGCAGTATTTT,.,TRBV14,TRBJ2-3,TRBD2
CASSSRFGQPQHF,TGTGCCAGCAGTTCACGATTCGGGCAGCCCCAGCATTTT,.,TRBV6-5,TRBJ1-5,.
CASSQHDRDRNQPQHF,TGCGCCAGCAGCCAGCACGACCGGGACAGAAATCAGCCCCAGCATTTT,.,TRBV4-1,TRBJ1-5,TRBD1
CASSVNFEDRAYYEQYF,TGTGCCAGCAGTGTTAACTTTGAGGACAGGGCCTACTACGAGCAGTACTTC,.,TRBV25-1,TRBJ2-7,TRBD1
CASSYSYRGSYEQYF,TGTGCCAGCAGTTACTCCTACAGGGGATCCTACGAGCAGTACTTC,.,TRBV6-5,TRBJ2-7,TRBD1
CSVERASGYYNEQFF,TGCAGCGTTGAAAGGGCTAGCGGATACTACAATGAGCAGTTCTTC,.,TRBV29-1,TRBJ2-1,TRBD2
CASSLRLSYNEQFF,TGTGCCAGCAGCTTGCGTCTCTCCTACAATGAGCAGTTCTTC,.,TRBV11-2,TRBJ2-1,.
CASSLVRGAAGELFF,TGCGCCAGCAGCTTGGTACGGGGGGCGGCCGGGGAGCTGTTTTTT,.,TRBV5-1,TRBJ2-2,.
CASNPGGIPYNEQFF,TGCGCCAGCAACCCGGGGGGGATCCCCTACAATGAGCAGTTCTTC,.,TRBV5-1,TRBJ2-1,TRBD2
CASSVEGTGGEQYF,TGTGCCAGCAGCGTAGAAGGGACAGGAGGCGAGCAGTACTTC,.,TRBV9,TRBJ2-7,TRBD1
CASSDREFAEAFF,TGTGCCAGCAGCGACAGGGAATTCGCTGAAGCTTTCTTT,few,TRBV2,TRBJ1-1,TRBD1
CATRDPRGISYNEQFF,TGTGCCACCAGGGACCCGCGGGGGATTTCCTACAATGAGCAGTTCTTC,.,TRBV15,TRBJ2-1,TRBD2
CASSVDVAGGYTGELFF,TGTGCCAGCAGCGTAGATGTGGCCGGGGGGTACACCGGGGAGCTGTTTTTT,.,TRBV9,TRBJ2-2,TRBD2
CASRNSLQGWTEAFF,TGCGCCAGCCGCAATTCCCTACAGGGTTGGACTGAAGCTTTCTTT,.,TRBV10-2,TRBJ1-1,.
CASSYRVNTEAFF,TGTGCCAGCAGTTACAGGGTGAACACTGAAGCTTTCTTT,few,TRBV2,TRBJ1-1,.
CASALVLAGGSDTQYF,TGTGCCAGCGCCCTGGTGTTAGCGGGGGGTTCAGATACGCAGTATTTT,.,TRBV27,TRBJ2-3,TRBD2
CASTRGSSNSLYGYTF,TGTGCCAGCACCCGCGGCAGCTCCAATTCCCTCTATGGCTACACCTTC,.,TRBV7-8,TRBJ1-2,.
CASSEGLAGNSYNEQFF,TGTGCCAGTAGTGAAGGACTAGCGGGGAACTCCTACAATGAGCAGTTCTTC,few,TRBV19,TRBJ2-1,TRBD2
CASSWSPGTGIGSADNSGNTIYF,TGCGCCAGCAGCTGGAGTCCCGGGACAGGGATTGGGTCGGCCGACAACTCTGGAAACACCATATATTTT,few,TRBV5-1,TRBJ1-3,TRBD1
CASSRNLQRGSYEQYF,TGCGCCAGCAGCCGAAACCTACAGCGGGGCTCCTACGAGCAGTACTTC,.,TRBV4-1,TRBJ2-7,TRBD2
CASSLDYHTQYF,TGTGCCAGCAGCCTGGACTACCATACGCAGTATTTT,.,TRBV7-9,TRBJ2-3,.
CASHGGSGGYNEQFF,TGCGCCAGCCACGGGGGAAGCGGAGGCTACAATGAGCAGTTCTTC,.,TRBV5-1,TRBJ2-1,.
CASSLLSEVATNEKLFF,TGCGCCAGCAGCCTACTCAGCGAGGTTGCAACTAATGAAAAACTGTTTTTT,few,TRBV4-1,TRBJ1-4,.